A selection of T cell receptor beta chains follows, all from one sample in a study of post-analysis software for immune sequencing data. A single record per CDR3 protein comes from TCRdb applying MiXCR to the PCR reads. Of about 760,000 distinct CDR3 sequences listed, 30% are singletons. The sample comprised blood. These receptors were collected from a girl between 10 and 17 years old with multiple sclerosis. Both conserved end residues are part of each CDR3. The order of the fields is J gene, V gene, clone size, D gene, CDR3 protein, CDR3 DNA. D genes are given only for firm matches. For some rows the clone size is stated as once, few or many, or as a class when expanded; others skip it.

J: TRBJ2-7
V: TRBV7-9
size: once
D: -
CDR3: CASSPGPRASEQYF
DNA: TGTGCCAGCAGCCCCGGACCCCGAGCCTCCGAGCAGTACTTC

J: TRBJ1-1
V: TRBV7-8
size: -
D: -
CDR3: CASSIGVLMEAFF
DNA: TGTGCCAGCAGCATAGGGGTATTGATGGAAGCTTTCTTT

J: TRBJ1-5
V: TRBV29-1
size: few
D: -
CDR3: CSVAHQGHQPQHF
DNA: TGCAGCGTGGCACATCAGGGCCATCAGCCCCAGCATTTT

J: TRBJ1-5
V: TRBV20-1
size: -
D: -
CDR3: CSALYQGFGGNQPQHF
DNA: TGCAGTGCCCTCTACCAGGGGTTTGGTGGCAATCAGCCCCAGCATTTT

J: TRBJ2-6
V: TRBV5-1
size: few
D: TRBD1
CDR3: CASSILGTGSGANVLTF
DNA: TGCGCCAGCAGCATCCTCGGGACAGGGTCTGGGGCCAACGTCCTGACTTTC

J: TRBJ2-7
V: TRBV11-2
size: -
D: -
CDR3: CASSFGQISYEQYF
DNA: TGTGCCAGCAGCTTTGGCCAGATCTCCTACGAGCAGTACTTC

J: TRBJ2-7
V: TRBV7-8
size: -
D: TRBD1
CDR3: CASTGTGGIYEQYF
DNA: TGTGCCAGCACCGGGACAGGGGGTATCTACGAGCAGTACTTC

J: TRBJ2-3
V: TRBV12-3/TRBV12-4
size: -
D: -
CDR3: CASTGRQSADTQYF
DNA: TGTGCCAGTACCGGTCGCCAGAGCGCAGATACGCAGTATTTT

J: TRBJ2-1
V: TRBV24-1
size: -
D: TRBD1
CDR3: CATSDDIGTAPYNEQFF
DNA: TGTGCCACCAGTGACGACATTGGGACAGCTCCCTACAATGAGCAGTTCTTC

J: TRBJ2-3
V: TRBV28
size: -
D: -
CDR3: CASSFRRDSSTDTQYF
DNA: TGTGCCAGCAGTTTTCGTCGGGACTCAAGCACAGATACGCAGTATTTT

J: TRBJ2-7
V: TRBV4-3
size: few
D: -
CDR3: CASSQDGTRGSYEQYF
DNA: TGCGCCAGCAGCCAAGACGGGACAAGGGGGTCCTACGAGCAGTACTTC

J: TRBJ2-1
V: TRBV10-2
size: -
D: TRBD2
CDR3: CASSEPWTSETYNEQFF
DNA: TGCGCCAGCAGTGAGCCGTGGACTAGCGAAACCTACAATGAGCAGTTCTTC

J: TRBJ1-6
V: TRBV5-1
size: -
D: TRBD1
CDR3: CASSPARGDRADSPLHF
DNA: TGCGCCAGCAGCCCAGCTCGGGGGGACAGGGCAGACTCACCCCTCCACTTT

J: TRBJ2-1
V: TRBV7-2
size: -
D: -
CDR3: CASSPQGGSNEQFF
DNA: TGTGCCAGCAGCCCGCAGGGGGGATCCAATGAGCAGTTCTTC

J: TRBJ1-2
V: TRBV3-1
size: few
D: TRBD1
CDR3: CASSQDDRGWGYTF
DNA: TGTGCCAGCAGCCAGGATGACAGGGGTTGGGGCTACACCTTC

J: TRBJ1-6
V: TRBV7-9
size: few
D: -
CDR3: CASSFPLENNSPLHF
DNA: TGTGCCAGCAGCTTTCCACTGGAGAATAATTCACCCCTCCACTTT

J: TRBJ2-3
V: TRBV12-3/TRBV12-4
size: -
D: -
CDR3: CASSSKTARPDTQYF
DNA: TGTGCCAGCAGTTCTAAGACAGCTAGACCAGATACGCAGTATTTT

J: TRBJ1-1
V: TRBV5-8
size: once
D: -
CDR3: CASSLVGRRNTEAFF
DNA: TGTGCCAGCAGCTTGGTCGGACGGAGGAACACTGAAGCTTTCTTT

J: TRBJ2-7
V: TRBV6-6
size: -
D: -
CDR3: CAGSLRDGSYEQYF
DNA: TGTGCCGGCAGCCTAAGGGACGGCTCCTACGAGCAGTACTTC

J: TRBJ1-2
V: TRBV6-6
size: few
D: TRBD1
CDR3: CASRTGQGYGYTF
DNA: TGTGCCAGCAGGACAGGGCAGGGCTATGGCTACACCTTC

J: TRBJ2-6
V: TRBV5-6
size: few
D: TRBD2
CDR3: CASSPRGNVLTF
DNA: TGTGCCAGCAGCCCGCGGGGGAACGTCCTGACTTTC

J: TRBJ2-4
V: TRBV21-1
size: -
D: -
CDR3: CASSKPGRGTGERRVAKNIQYF
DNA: TGTGCCAGCAGCAAACCCGGCCGAGGGACAGGGGAGCGGAGGGTGGCCAAAAACATTCAGTACTTC

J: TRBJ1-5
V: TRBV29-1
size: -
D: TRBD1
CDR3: CSVGWGTGDQPQHF
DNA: TGCAGCGTTGGGTGGGGAACAGGGGATCAGCCCCAGCATTTT

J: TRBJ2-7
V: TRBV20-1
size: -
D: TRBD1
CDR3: CSATGTGAVYEQYF
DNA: TGCAGCGCTACCGGGACAGGAGCCGTCTACGAGCAGTACTTC

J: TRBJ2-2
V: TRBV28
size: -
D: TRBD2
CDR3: CASSLELAGVTGELFF
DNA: TGTGCCAGCAGTTTAGAGCTAGCGGGAGTAACCGGGGAGCTGTTTTTT

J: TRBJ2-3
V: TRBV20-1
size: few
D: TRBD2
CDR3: CSARGLAGVGDTQYF
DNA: TGCAGTGCTAGGGGACTAGCGGGAGTAGGTGATACGCAGTATTTT

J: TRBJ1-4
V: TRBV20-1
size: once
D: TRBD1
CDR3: CSADGTGDEKLFF
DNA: TGCAGTGCTGACGGGACAGGGGATGAAAAACTGTTTTTT

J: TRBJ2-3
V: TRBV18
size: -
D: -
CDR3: CASSSDSDSTDTQYF
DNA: TGTGCCAGCTCATCGGACTCCGACAGCACAGATACGCAGTATTTT

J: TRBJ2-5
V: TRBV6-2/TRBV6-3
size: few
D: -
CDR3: CATKAPHKGHETQYF
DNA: TGTGCCACCAAGGCCCCCCACAAGGGGCACGAGACCCAGTACTTC

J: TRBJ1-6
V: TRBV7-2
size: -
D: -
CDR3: CAGSLFGAADNSPLHF
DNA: TGTGCCGGCAGCTTGTTCGGGGCAGCGGATAATTCACCCCTCCACTTT

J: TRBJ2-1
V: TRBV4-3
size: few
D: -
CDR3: CASSRDPGESYNEQFF
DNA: TGCGCCAGCAGCCGAGATCCGGGGGAGTCCTACAATGAGCAGTTCTTC

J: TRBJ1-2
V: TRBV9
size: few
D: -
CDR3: CASSDRVLGYTF
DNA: TGTGCCAGCAGCGACAGGGTTTTGGGCTACACCTTC